This T cell receptor beta chain was retrieved from a study of OX40 agonist ivuxolimab in advanced cancers. The CDR3 contains 15 residues. With 3 bases removed from V and 0 bases from J, the gap between germline ends came to 12 bases. Germline values: CDR1 SGHNT, CDR2 YYREEE (reference sequence). A remark on this clone: The target antigen is unknown.

General observations from the study: Expanded clones tended on average to be more numerous among CD8+ T cells than CD4+. At 0.1 to 3.0 mg/kg, clonal expansion of CD4+ and CD8+ blood T cells had occurred by week 6.

Blood specimens came from baseline, cycle 4 day 1, and cycle 7 day 1. Using immunoSEQ multiplex PCR, the repertoire was profiled, and TCRdb retains in-frame clones only, with some absent. The sample shows tens of thousands of clones, over 75% of them seen only once. This clonotype originated in an adult with an advanced solid tumor such as melanoma, head and neck, liver or kidney cancer. V gene TRBV5-4 combines with J gene TRBJ1-1; D remains ambiguous. This specimen consisted of CD4+ or CD8+ T cells sorted from blood, obtained in a trial of the OX40 agonist ivuxolimab. The CDR3 loop reads CASSSSVSLNTEAFF. The CDR3 DNA reads TGTGCCAGCAGCTCTTCGGTCAGTCTGAACACTGAAGCTTTCTTT.